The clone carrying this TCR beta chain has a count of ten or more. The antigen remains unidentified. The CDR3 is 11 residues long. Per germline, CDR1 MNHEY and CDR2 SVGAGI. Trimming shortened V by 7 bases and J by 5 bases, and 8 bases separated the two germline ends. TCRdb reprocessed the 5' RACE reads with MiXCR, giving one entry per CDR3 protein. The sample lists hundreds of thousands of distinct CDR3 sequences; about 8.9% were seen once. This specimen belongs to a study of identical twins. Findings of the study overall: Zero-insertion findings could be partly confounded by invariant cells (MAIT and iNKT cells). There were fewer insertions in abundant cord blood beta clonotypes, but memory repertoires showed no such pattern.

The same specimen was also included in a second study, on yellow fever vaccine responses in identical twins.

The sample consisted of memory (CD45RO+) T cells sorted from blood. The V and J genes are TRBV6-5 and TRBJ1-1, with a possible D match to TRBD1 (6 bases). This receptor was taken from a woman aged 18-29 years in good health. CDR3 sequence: CASTQGTEAFF. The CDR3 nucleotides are TGTGCCAGCACCCAGGGGACTGAAGCTTTCTTT.